This entry lists 27 T cell receptor beta chains sequenced from one sample in a study of shared clonotypes between healthy human individuals. The protocol was immunoSEQ multiplex PCR, while the TCRdb copy is restricted to in-frame clones and leaves out a portion. The sample lists roughly 2 million clones, 85% to 95% occurring once. Sequenced input: naive CD4+ T cells sorted from blood. Subset: CD45RA+ positively selected. These receptors were obtained from a man in his late teens or twenties in good health.

The CDR3, as DNA: TGTGCCATCACCAACCGTGGTGGGGGGGAGGGCTACACCTTC. Its protein product is CAITNRGGGEGYTF. V gene TRBV10-3 combines with J gene TRBJ1-2, with TRBD1 as a possible D gene (5 bases). The CDR3 has 14 amino acids. Deletions cut 7 bases from V and 8 bases from J, with 20 bases between. CDR1 is ENHRY and CDR2 is SYGVKD in the germline V gene.

The gene calls are TRBV2 and TRBJ2-1; perhaps TRBD1 as D (6 bases). In germline, CDR1 is SNHLY, CDR2 FYNNEI. CDR3 length equals 14 residues. V lost 6 bases to trimming and J lost 4 bases, with 13 bases between them. The CDR3 nucleotides read TGTGCCAGCAGCCCCGAGACAGGTTACAATGAGCAGTTCTTC. It encodes CASSPETGYNEQFF. The variable domain in full, with the rest retrieved from reference TRBV2 and TRBJ2-1, is EPEVTQTPSHQVTQMGQEVILRCVPISNHLYFYWYRQILGQKVEFLVSFYNNEISEKSEIFDDQFSVERPDGSNFTLKIRSTKLEDSAMYFCASSPETGYNEQFFGPGTRLTVL.

V gene TRBV30 combines with J gene TRBJ2-5, with D tentatively TRBD1 (5 bases). The germline V and J ends were trimmed by 0 bases and 1 base, with 12 bases remaining between them. The V gene's germline CDR1 is GTSNPN and CDR2 SVGIG (reference sequence). The CDR3 totals 15 residues. CDR3 protein: CAWSVLLGPQETQYF. CDR3 sequence (DNA): TGTGCCTGGAGTGTACTTCTGGGGCCCCAAGAGACCCAGTACTTC.

This chain joins TRBV10-3 and TRBJ1-1; no clear D gene. Trimming took off 5 bases at V and 10 bases at J, with 20 bases between the two ends. CDR3 length: 14 amino acids. Per germline, CDR1 ENHRY and CDR2 SYGVKD. CDR3 sequence (DNA): TGTGCCATCAGTTCTAGAGGGCCAGAGTGGGGAGCTTTCTTT. This encodes CAISSRGPEWGAFF.

The chain joins TRBV10-3 to TRBJ2-7; D possibly corresponds to TRBD1 (6 bases). Trimming stripped 3 bases from V and 5 bases from J, with 11 bases between. The CDR3 sequence is 13 residues long. The germline gives CDR1 ENHRY, CDR2 SYGVKD. CDR3 coding DNA: TGTGCCATCAGTGATGGGACAATCGACGAGCAGTACTTC. It is translated as CAISDGTIDEQYF.

The chain combines TRBV4-1 with TRBJ1-4; D gene uncertain. The CDR3 contains 15 residues. V lost 5 bases, J lost 5 bases, and 15 bases lay in between. Germline CDR1 MGHRA, CDR2 YSYEKL. The CDR3 nucleotides read TGCGCCAGCAGCGGCCCGGAAGGCAGAAATGAAAAACTGTTTTTT. Protein: CASSGPEGRNEKLFF.

The rearrangement uses TRBV7-2 and TRBJ2-3, with D unclear. Trimming left V 2 bases short and J 6 bases short, with 12 bases between. The CDR3 sequence is 14 residues long. CDR1 is SGHTA, CDR2 FQGNSA, per germline. The CDR3 nucleotides are TGTGCCAGCAGCTTAAGGCCGGCTCTGGATACGCAGTATTTT. It yields the protein CASSLRPALDTQYF.

With respect to this clone: This sample also contains other DNA sequences that code for the same CDR3. The chain has TRBV6-6 and TRBJ1-5, with a weak D call TRBD1 (6 bases). Germline values: CDR1 MNHNY, CDR2 SVGAGI (reference sequence). The ends were cut back, 0 bases at V and 5 bases at J, with 8 bases in the middle. This CDR3 contains 14 residues. CDR3 loop: CASSYSGGDQPQHF. The DNA for the CDR3 is TGTGCCAGCAGTTACTCAGGGGGTGATCAGCCCCAGCATTTT.

The genes are TRBV9 and TRBJ1-4, with unresolved D. The CDR3 is made up of 16 amino acids. Trimming removed 0 bases at V and 1 base at J, with 10 bases between. Germline V gives CDR1 SGDLS, CDR2 YYNGEE. The CDR3 DNA sequence: TGTGCCAGCAGCGTAGAGAGGGCGGGAACTAATGAAAAACTGTTTTTT. Translating it yields CASSVERAGTNEKLFF.

The chain combines TRBV25-1 with TRBJ1-6; possible D gene TRBD1, 6 bases. Germline CDR1 reads MGHDK; CDR2 reads SYGVNS. The CDR3 contains 15 residues. Trimming left V 3 bases short and J 7 bases short, with 13 bases between. Here the CDR3 DNA reads TGTGCCAGCAGTGAGGCAGGGGCCGGGAATTCACCCCTCCACTTT. It codes for CASSEAGAGNSPLHF.

This clone occurred once. The chain uses TRBV7-9 and TRBJ1-3, with a possible D match to TRBD1 (5 bases). The CDR3 has 17 residues. Trimming shortened V by 3 bases and J by 0 bases, and 15 bases separated the two germline ends. In germline, CDR1 is SEHNR, CDR2 FQNEAQ (reference sequence). The CDR3 sequence is CASSLAREASSGNTIYF. CDR3 bases: TGTGCCAGCAGCTTGGCCAGGGAGGCCTCCTCTGGAAACACCATATATTTT. The variable domain in full, completed from reference TRBV7-9 and TRBJ1-3, reads DTGVSQNPRHKITKRGQNVTFRCDPISEHNRLYWYRQTLGQGPEFLTYFQNEAQLEKSRLLSDRFSAERPKGSFSTLEIQRTEQGDSAMYLCASSLAREASSGNTIYFGEGSWLTVV.

The chain uses TRBV28 and TRBJ2-7, with D perhaps matching TRBD1 or TRBD2 (5 bases each). V gave up 9 bases and J gave up 1 base, with 19 bases separating them. The CDR3 is 15 amino acids. CDR1 and CDR2 from the germline V gene are MDHEN and SYDVKM. In DNA, the CDR3 is TGTGCCAGTACTCTCCGGGACCTTCGTTCCTACGAGCAGTACTTC. Protein product: CASTLRDLRSYEQYF.

CDR3 nucleotide sequence: TGCGCCAGCGGGGGGGAAGCGATGAACACTGAAGCTTTCTTT. This translates into CASGGEAMNTEAFF. This chain links TRBV10-2 with TRBJ1-1, with a possible D match to TRBD1 (5 bases). V was clipped by 8 bases and J by 0 bases, with 13 bases between them. Germline CDR1 WSHSY, CDR2 SAAADI. The CDR3 covers 14 residues.

About this clone: The same CDR3 is also encoded by other DNA sequences in this sample. CDR3 in DNA: TGTGCCAGCAGCTTAGAGGGACGAAATCAGCCCCAGCATTTT. Its protein product is CASSLEGRNQPQHF. The chain carries TRBV7-2 and TRBJ1-5; weak D call: TRBD1 (5 bases). CDR3 size: 14 residues. V lost 1 base and J 4 bases, leaving 8 bases between the germline ends. In germline, CDR1 is SGHTA, CDR2 FQGNSA.

This clone was counted once. Other DNA sequences within the sample encode an identical CDR3. The chain employs TRBV5-1 and TRBJ2-7; a possible D gene is TRBD2 (5 bases). Looked up from germline, CDR1 is SGHRS and CDR2 is YFSETQ. The CDR3 is 14 amino acids. V was shortened by 0 bases and J by 3 bases, with 10 bases between the two germline ends. The CDR3 nucleotides are TGCGCCAGCAGCTTGGGAACCGGGGTCTACGAGCAGTACTTC. This translates into CASSLGTGVYEQYF.

The CDR3 nucleotides read TGCAGCGTTCTAGGGGGACAGGGGAACTATGGCTACACCTTC. As protein: CSVLGGQGNYGYTF. V gene TRBV29-1 combines with J gene TRBJ1-2; 10 nucleotides agree with TRBD1. Trimming removed 5 bases from V and 2 bases from J; junction bases left unmatched: 5. This CDR3 has 14 residues. In germline, CDR1 is SQVTM, CDR2 ANQGSEA.

Points on this clone: It may be a read error: a sequence one base away is much more abundant. No conserved phenylalanine or tryptophan is present at the end of the CDR3, so a read error is the likely explanation. CDR3 DNA: TGTGCCAGCAGCGCAGAGAGCGGGGAGTTCTACGAGCAGTACCTC. Translated, it gives CASSAESGEFYEQYL. The chain carries TRBV2 and TRBJ2-7; 7 bases are a match to TRBD2. This CDR3 region has 15 residues. Losses at the gene ends were 6 bases for V and 3 bases for J; bases not matched to a gene: 11. Germline CDR1 reads SNHLY; CDR2 reads FYNNEI.

The chain uses TRBV7-6 and TRBJ1-3; D gene unclear. Per the germline V gene, CDR1 is SGHVS and CDR2 is FNYEAQ. The V end was cut by 5 bases, the J end by 0 bases, with 14 bases between. The CDR3 length is 16 residues. The CDR3 bases are TGTGCCAGCAGCCCCGAGATCCCGAGCTCTGGAAACACCATATATTTT. Protein sequence: CASSPEIPSSGNTIYF.

On this clone: Relative to the germline gene, one junction end is altered; a read error may explain this. The rearrangement uses TRBV28 and TRBJ1-3, with D unresolved. The length of the CDR3 is 15 residues. Germline loops: CDR1 MDHEN, CDR2 SYDVKM. CDR3 region: CASSFSGFSGTTIYF. The DNA of the CDR3 is TGTGCCAGCAGTTTTTCGGGATTCTCTGGAACCACCATATATTTT.

Only one count was recorded for this clone. The chain joins TRBV9 to TRBJ1-5; possibly TRBD1 for D (6 bases). Germline values: CDR1 SGDLS, CDR2 YYNGEE. V was pared by 0 bases and J by 7 bases, with 20 bases between. The CDR3 is 17 amino acids. This CDR3 is CASSVEASGGAGQPQHF. The CDR3 nucleotides are TGTGCCAGCAGCGTAGAAGCCTCCGGGGGCGCCGGGCAGCCCCAGCATTTT.

This clone was seen just once. This chain uses TRBV6-5 with TRBJ2-5; 8 bases fit TRBD1. This CDR3 contains 12 residues. Germline V lookup: CDR1 MNHEY, CDR2 SVGAGI. This chain's CDR3 is CWKGQGQETQYF. The DNA of the CDR3 is TGTTGGAAAGGACAGGGTCAAGAGACCCAGTACTTC.

The chain links TRBV10-3 to TRBJ1-1; D remains ambiguous. The V end lost 2 bases, the J end lost 3 bases, and 7 bases lay between the germline ends. The CDR3 has 13 amino acids. Germline CDR1 is ENHRY and CDR2 is SYGVKD. The CDR3 nucleotides are TGTGCCATCAGTGAGCAAAGGGACACTGAAGCTTTCTTT. Translation: CAISEQRDTEAFF.

Of note for this clone: A read error may be the cause here, since a much bigger clone is one base away. In the same sample, other DNA sequences code for this CDR3. The chain combines TRBV2 with TRBJ1-4; D may be TRBD1 (5 bases). Trimming removed 3 bases from V and 5 bases from J, with 10 bases in between. This CDR3 contains 14 residues. CDR1 is SNHLY, CDR2 FYNNEI, per germline. DNA of the CDR3: TGTGCCAGCAGTGAGTGGGACGTGAATGAAAAACTGTTTTTT. Its protein product is CASSEWDVNEKLFF.

Worth noting for this clone: This sample also contains other DNA sequences that code for the same CDR3. CDR3 loop: CASSPPNQPQHF. The CDR3 coding sequence is TGTGCCAGCTCGCCTCCTAATCAGCCCCAGCATTTT. The V and J genes are TRBV18 and TRBJ1-5, with no clear D. This CDR3 is 12 amino acids long. Deletions cut 6 bases from V and 4 bases from J, with 7 bases between. Germline V lookup: CDR1 KGHSH, CDR2 LQKENI.

The V call is TRBV6-6, the J call TRBJ2-3; 10 bases align to TRBD1. This CDR3 region has 16 residues. V was pared by 0 bases and J by 6 bases, with 6 bases of the junction left unmatched. CDR1 is MNHNY and CDR2 is SVGAGI in the germline V gene (reference sequence). The CDR3 DNA follows: TGTGCCAGCAGTTACTCACCGGGACAGGGGATGGATACGCAGTATTTT. This encodes CASSYSPGQGMDTQYF.

For this clone: Other DNA sequences in this specimen translate into the identical CDR3. The V call is TRBV9, the J call TRBJ2-2, with D possibly matching TRBD2 (6 bases). The CDR3 contains 15 residues. From germline, CDR1 is SGDLS and CDR2 YYNGEE. Trimming cost V 2 bases and J 0 bases, with 8 bases left between them. For the CDR3, the DNA is TGTGCCAGCAGCGTTGGGGGGTCGAACACCGGGGAGCTGTTTTTT. Protein sequence: CASSVGGSNTGELFF.

The CDR3 reads CASSLAWGQGYEQYF. CDR3 nucleotide sequence: TGCGCCAGCAGCTTGGCCTGGGGACAGGGCTACGAGCAGTACTTC. The chain employs TRBV5-1 and TRBJ2-7; 9 nucleotides match TRBD1. The CDR3 length is 15 residues. CDR1 is SGHRS and CDR2 is YFSETQ in the germline V gene. After removal of 0 bases from V and 3 bases from J, the junction contained 4 bases not matched to a gene.